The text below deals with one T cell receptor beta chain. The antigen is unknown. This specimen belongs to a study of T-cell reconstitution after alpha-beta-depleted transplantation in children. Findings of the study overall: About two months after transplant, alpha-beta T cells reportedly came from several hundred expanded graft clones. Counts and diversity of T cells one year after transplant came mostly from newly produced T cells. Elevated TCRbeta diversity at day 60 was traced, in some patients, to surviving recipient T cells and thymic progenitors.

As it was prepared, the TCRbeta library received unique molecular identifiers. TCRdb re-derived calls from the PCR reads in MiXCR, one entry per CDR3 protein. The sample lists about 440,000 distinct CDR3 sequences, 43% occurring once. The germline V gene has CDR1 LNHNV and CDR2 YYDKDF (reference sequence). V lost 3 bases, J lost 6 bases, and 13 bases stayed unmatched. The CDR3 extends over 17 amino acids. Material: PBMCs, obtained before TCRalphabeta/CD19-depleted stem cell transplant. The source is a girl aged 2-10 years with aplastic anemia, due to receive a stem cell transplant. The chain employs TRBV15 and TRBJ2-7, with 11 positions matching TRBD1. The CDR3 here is CATSREPQGQGGLEQYF. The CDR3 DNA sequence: TGTGCCACCAGCAGGGAACCCCAGGGACAGGGGGGCCTCGAGCAGTACTTC.